These T cell receptor beta chains were read from a single sample in a study of blood T cell repertoires in COVID-19. Clones were sequenced by immunoSEQ multiplex PCR, and TCRdb holds only the in-frame ones, with some missing. The sample includes 55,000 to 75,000 clones, about four fifths of them seen just once. The sequenced material came from peripheral blood. The source of these receptors is a man aged 70 or older with acute or convalescent COVID-19. The CDR3 runs from the conserved cysteine through the conserved F or W. D genes are given only for firm matches. The size of a clone is reported for some rows only, either as once, few or many, or as a class for expanded clones.

d_call j_call v_call clone_size cdr3_nt cdr3_aa
TRBD2 TRBJ2-3 TRBV4-1 . TGCGCCAGCAGCCTAAGACTAGCGGGAAGGACAGATACGCAGTATTTT CASSLRLAGRTDTQYF
TRBD1 TRBJ1-6 TRBV7-2 . TGTGCCAGCAGCCCGGGACAGGATAATTCACCCCTCCACTTT CASSPGQDNSPLHF
. TRBJ2-1 TRBV14 . TGTGCCAGCAGCCAGTACGTAGCAGTGTCCTACAATGAGCAGTTCTTC CASSQYVAVSYNEQFF
. TRBJ2-3 TRBV7-3 . TGTGCCAGCAGCCCCGCTAAGTCAGATACGCAGTATTTT CASSPAKSDTQYF
. TRBJ2-7 TRBV2 . TGTGCCAGCAGGGATCGACTAGGGGAGAACTACGAGCAGTACTTC CASRDRLGENYEQYF
. TRBJ2-1 TRBV25-1 . TGTGCCAGCAGCTCAGGGATGGCCTACAATGAGCAGTTCTTC CASSSGMAYNEQFF
TRBD1 TRBJ1-4 TRBV2 . TGTGCCAGCAGGGAACCCGGGACAGCCGATGAAAAACTGTTTTTT CASREPGTADEKLFF
. TRBJ2-7 TRBV19 . TGTGCCAGTAGTATAGTCCCAGCGTCCGAGCAGTACTTC CASSIVPASEQYF
TRBD1 TRBJ2-1 TRBV24-1 . TGTGCCACCAGTGGCCCGGGACAGGGGGCCTCTGAGCAGTTCTTC CATSGPGQGASEQFF
. TRBJ2-3 TRBV4-2 . TGTGCCAGCAGCCGATTAGTCACAGATACGCAGTATTTT CASSRLVTDTQYF
TRBD2 TRBJ2-5 TRBV2 . TGTGCCAGCAGTACCCAAAGCGGGAGGGCTGAGACCCAGTACTTC CASSTQSGRAETQYF
. TRBJ2-1 TRBV15 . TGTGCCACCAGCCCAGCGGGGACATACAATGAGCAGTTCTTC CATSPAGTYNEQFF
TRBD1 TRBJ1-5 TRBV7-9 . TGTGCCAGCAGCTTAGGAACAGGGGGCACGACCTCCAGCCAGCCCCAGCATTTT CASSLGTGGTTSSQPQHF
. TRBJ2-7 TRBV9 . TGTGCCAGCAGCGTAGGCGGACAGCACTACGAGCAGTACTTC CASSVGGQHYEQYF
TRBD1 TRBJ1-6 TRBV9 few TGTGCCAGCAGCCCAGGGGGGACTCGGAATTCACCCCTCCACTTT CASSPGGTRNSPLHF
TRBD1 TRBJ2-1 TRBV5-1 . TGCGCCAGCAGTTCTCTTTGGGACAGGGAAATCAATGAGCAGTTCTTC CASSSLWDREINEQFF
TRBD1 TRBJ2-1 TRBV19 . TGTGCCAGTAGTACCTCAGGGGGCCCAAACACCAATGAGCAGTTCTTC CASSTSGGPNTNEQFF
TRBD1 TRBJ1-4 TRBV9 . TGTGCCAGCAGCGGATACTGGCAGGGGGCGGGTGAAAAACTGTTTTTT CASSGYWQGAGEKLFF
. TRBJ1-1 TRBV29-1 . TGCAGCGTTGCCAGGCCCACTGAAGCTTTCTTT CSVARPTEAFF
. TRBJ1-1 TRBV6-5 once TGTGCCAGCAGTTATTGGCAGATGAACACTGAAGCTTTCTTT CASSYWQMNTEAFF
TRBD1 TRBJ1-1 TRBV11-3 . TGTGCCAGCAGCCCTGGACAGGGTGGCACTGAAGCTTTCTTT CASSPGQGGTEAFF
. TRBJ2-7 TRBV29-1 . TGCAGCGTTGAAAACAGGGACATGGGGGAGCAGTACTTC CSVENRDMGEQYF
. TRBJ1-6 TRBV30 . TGTGCCTGGAACAGGGATAATTCACCCCTCCACTTT CAWNRDNSPLHF
. TRBJ1-1 TRBV19 . TGTGCCAGTAGTTCGTCGACAGGAGTGAACACTGAAGCTTTCTTT CASSSSTGVNTEAFF
. TRBJ1-3 TRBV7-9 . TGTGCCAGCAGCTTAGGGACAGACTCTGGAAACACCATATATTTT CASSLGTDSGNTIYF
TRBD2 TRBJ2-1 TRBV27 once TGTGCCAGCAGTACTAGGACTAGCGGGGGCTCCTACAATGAGCAGTTCTTC CASSTRTSGGSYNEQFF
. TRBJ2-5 TRBV5-1 . TGCGCCAGCAGCTTGGCCGGGAACCCTCTTCAAGAGACCCAGTACTTC CASSLAGNPLQETQYF
TRBD1 TRBJ1-2 TRBV6-4 . TGTGCCAGCAGTGACTCGAGGACAGGGCGAATAGGCTACACCTTC CASSDSRTGRIGYTF
. TRBJ2-7 TRBV6-2/TRBV6-3 . TGTGCCAGCAGTTACTCAACGGGAAGGACCTACGAGCAGTACTTC CASSYSTGRTYEQYF
TRBD1 TRBJ2-2 TRBV6-5 . TGTGCCAGCAGTAGTCGGGACAGGGGTGCCGGGGAGCTGTTTTTT CASSSRDRGAGELFF
. TRBJ1-3 TRBV18 . TGTGCCAGCTTACCAACGGGGTTGGAAAACACCATATATTTT CASLPTGLENTIYF
TRBD2 TRBJ2-1 TRBV2 . TGTGCCAGCAGTGATGGCGGGAGGTACACTGAGCAGTTCTTC CASSDGGRYTEQFF
. TRBJ2-2 TRBV4-1 . TGCGCCAGCAGCCTCCAGGGTACCACCGGGGAGCTGTTTTTT CASSLQGTTGELFF
. TRBJ1-3 TRBV3-1/TRBV3-2 . TGTGCCAGCAGCCATATTGAACAGCTCTCTGGAAACACCATATATTTT CASSHIEQLSGNTIYF
. TRBJ1-2 TRBV27 once TGTGCCAGCAGTTTAGTAGGCGGGAACTATGGCTACACCTTC CASSLVGGNYGYTF
. TRBJ2-1 TRBV19 once TGTGCCAGTAGTATATACGCGGATCCTCTCTACAATGAGCAGTTCTTC CASSIYADPLYNEQFF
TRBD1 TRBJ1-1 TRBV9 . TGTGCCAGCAGCGTAGACCACAGGGGCGGGAACACTGAAGCTTTCTTT CASSVDHRGGNTEAFF
TRBD1 TRBJ1-2 TRBV6-4 . TGTGCCAGCAGTGACTCGACGGACAGGGCTAGAGGCTACACCTTC CASSDSTDRARGYTF
TRBD1 TRBJ2-3 TRBV7-9 . TGTGCCAGCAGCTTTAGGACCGGACAGGGGGGAGCAGATACGCAGTATTTT CASSFRTGQGGADTQYF
TRBD1 TRBJ1-6 TRBV5-6 . TGTGCCAGCAGGGATACAGGGGGCCACGTCCTCCACTTT CASRDTGGHVLHF
TRBD1 TRBJ1-1 TRBV6-6 . TGTGCCAGCAGTCGGGACAGGGGGAACACTGAAGCTTTCTTT CASSRDRGNTEAFF
TRBD1 TRBJ1-5 TRBV10-3 . TGTGCCATCAGTGAGGGACAGGATAGCAATCAGCCCCAGCATTTT CAISEGQDSNQPQHF